The entry below describes one T cell receptor (beta chain). These data belong to a study of blood T cell repertoires in COVID-19. The wider study: Whether acute or convalescent, the COVID-19 samples came from the United States, Italy and Spain. T cells, B-cell-depleted T cells, or PBMCs supplied cDNA or gDNA.

As originally analysed: Using reference gene primer amplification, nucleated cell counts were estimated. The table came from immunoSEQ multiplex PCR; TCRdb's copy has only in-frame clones and leaves some out. The V and J calls and clone size were taken over from that table, and D and trimming were inferred from the DNA. The sample has approximately 89,000 clones, roughly four fifths seen once. Germline trimming cut 5 bases from V and 0 bases from J; bases unmatched to any gene: 12. Germline V gene data show CDR1 as SEHNR and CDR2 as FQNEAQ (reference sequence). The CDR3 has 17 amino acids. Sequencing used peripheral blood. The V and J genes are TRBV7-9 and TRBJ2-7; 8 positions agree with TRBD1. This clonotype was obtained from a human donor in a cohort sampled during active COVID-19. CDR3 bases: TGTGCCAGCAGCCCAGAGTTTGGGACAGGTAGCTCCTACGAGCAGTACTTC. Translating gives CASSPEFGTGSSYEQYF.